This is a list of T cell receptor beta chains from one sample in a study of Graves' ophthalmopathy and Graves' hyperthyroidism. TCRdb re-analysed the multiplex PCR reads in MiXCR, keeping a single row per CDR3 protein. The sample consists of about 370,000 distinct CDR3 sequences, about 17% of them appearing once. The specimen was peripheral blood. These receptors all come from an adult woman with stable Graves' hyperthyroidism. Each CDR3 is given with its conserved first and last residue. A D gene is named only where the DNA matches it firmly. Clone size appears in some rows only: once, few, many, or a class for an expanded clone.

D,size,J,V,CDR3,DNA
NA,many,TRBJ2-6,TRBV16,CASSPQAGANVLTF,TGTGCCAGCAGCCCTCAGGCTGGGGCCAACGTCCTGACTTTC
TRBD1,once,TRBJ1-1,TRBV6-5,CASSYLQGIEAFF,TGTGCCAGCAGTTACTTACAGGGGATAGAAGCTTTCTTT
TRBD1,NA,TRBJ1-3,TRBV4-1,CASSQDRDRVFGNTIYF,TGCGCCAGCAGCCAAGATCGAGACAGGGTCTTCGGAAACACCATATATTTT
TRBD1,many,TRBJ2-7,TRBV27,CASSLGHPGGEQYF,TGTGCCAGCAGTTTAGGGCACCCAGGGGGTGAGCAGTACTTC
NA,many,TRBJ2-3,TRBV7-3,CASSRWGTSTDTQYF,TGTGCCAGCAGCCGGTGGGGGACTAGCACAGATACGCAGTATTTT
NA,NA,TRBJ2-5,TRBV6-5,CTSSYYGALGLETQYF,TGTACCAGCAGTTACTATGGGGCCCTAGGATTAGAGACCCAGTACTTC
NA,many,TRBJ1-1,TRBV11-2,CASSRNRDTEAFF,TGTGCCAGCAGCCGTAACAGGGACACTGAAGCTTTCTTT
NA,many,TRBJ2-2,TRBV7-6,CASSLVLEGSGELFF,TGTGCCAGCAGCTTAGTTTTGGAGGGCTCCGGGGAGCTGTTTTTT
TRBD1,NA,TRBJ2-7,TRBV3-1,CASSWGQGNEQYF,TGTGCCAGCAGCTGGGGACAGGGCAACGAGCAGTACTTC
NA,many,TRBJ1-5,TRBV12-3/TRBV12-4,CASSPDSPRGPQHF,TGTGCCAGCAGTCCAGACAGTCCCCGGGGACCCCAGCATTTT
NA,many,TRBJ1-1,TRBV4-1,CASSQTGNTEAFF,TGCGCCAGCAGCCAAACAGGGAACACTGAAGCTTTCTTT
NA,NA,TRBJ1-6,TRBV28,CASNTGPISPLHF,TGTGCCAGCAACACAGGCCCAATTTCACCCCTCCACTTT
NA,many,TRBJ2-5,TRBV2,CASSDNPGETQYF,TGTGCCAGCAGTGATAACCCGGGGGAGACCCAGTACTTC
NA,many,TRBJ1-2,TRBV28,CASSSERGYTF,TGTGCCAGCAGTTCCGAGAGGGGCTACACCTTC
NA,many,TRBJ1-1,TRBV5-1,CASSLNPGFAEAFF,TGCGCCAGCAGCTTGAATCCGGGGTTTGCTGAAGCTTTCTTT
NA,many,TRBJ1-5,TRBV19,CASSMIGKSNQPQHF,TGTGCCAGTAGTATGATAGGGAAGAGCAATCAGCCCCAGCATTTT
NA,NA,TRBJ2-2,TRBV7-2,CASSPLIYANTGELFF,TGTGCCAGCAGCCCCCTGATTTATGCGAACACCGGGGAGCTGTTTTTT
TRBD2,many,TRBJ2-5,TRBV4-1,CASSHRTREETQYF,TGCGCCAGCAGCCACCGGACTAGGGAAGAGACCCAGTACTTC
NA,many,TRBJ2-7,TRBV2,CASSISRYEQYF,TGTGCCAGCAGTATATCTCGCTACGAGCAGTACTTC
NA,many,TRBJ2-1,TRBV12-5,CASGNRGERGNEQFF,TGTGCTAGTGGTAATAGGGGGGAGAGGGGGAATGAGCAGTTCTTC
NA,many,TRBJ2-5,TRBV6-5,CASSITERGGETQYF,TGTGCCAGCAGCATCACGGAACGGGGTGGGGAGACCCAGTACTTC
NA,many,TRBJ2-7,TRBV5-1,CASSLGAGANPYEQYF,TGCGCCAGCAGCTTGGGTGCGGGGGCGAATCCCTACGAGCAGTACTTC